This note documents a single T cell receptor beta chain sequence. The antigen is undetermined. The germline V gene has CDR1 SGHAT and CDR2 FQNNGV. The CDR3 consists of 15 residues. V lost 2 bases, J lost 3 bases, and 3 bases stayed unmatched. This sample is part of a study of graft-versus-host responses after intestinal transplantation. Whole-study context: Among the recipients, transplants were multivisceral, liver-intestinal, or isolated intestinal. Study-wide points: Maximum circulating GvH clone levels tracked with early post-transplant HvG decreases.

Measured with immunoSEQ multiplex PCR; TCRdb has only the in-frame clones, and not every one. The table shows tens of thousands of clones, with 94% occurring only once. The chain uses TRBV11-2 and TRBJ2-1; the match to TRBD2 covers 8 bases. This specimen consisted of unstimulated CD4+ T cells sorted from spleen or lymph node cells, obtained before transplant. The TCR originated in a human donor who was the organ donor for an intestinal transplant. As DNA, the CDR3 is TGTGCCAGCAGCTTATCGGGGGGGGACTACAATGAGCAGTTCTTC. Translating it yields CASSLSGGDYNEQFF.